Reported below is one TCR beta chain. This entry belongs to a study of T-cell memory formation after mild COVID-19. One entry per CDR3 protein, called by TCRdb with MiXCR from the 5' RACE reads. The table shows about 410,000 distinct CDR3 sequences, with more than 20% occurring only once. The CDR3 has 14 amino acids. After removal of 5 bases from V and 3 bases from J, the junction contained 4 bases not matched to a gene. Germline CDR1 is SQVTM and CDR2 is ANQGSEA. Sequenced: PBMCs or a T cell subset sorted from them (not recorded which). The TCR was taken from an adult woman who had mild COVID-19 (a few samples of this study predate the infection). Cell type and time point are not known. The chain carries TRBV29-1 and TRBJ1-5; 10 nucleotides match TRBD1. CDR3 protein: CSVRQGAVNQPQHF. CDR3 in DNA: TGCAGCGTTCGACAGGGGGCGGTCAATCAGCCCCAGCATTTT.